The sequence of this T cell receptor (beta chain) was determined in a study of patients and donors after allogeneic stem cell transplantation. TCRdb redid the calling of the RT-PCR reads with MiXCR, one entry per CDR3 protein. The table shows 190,000 or so distinct CDR3 sequences, with roughly 40% occurring only once. The CDR3 extends over 14 amino acids. From germline, CDR1 is MDHEN and CDR2 SYDVKM. With V trimmed by 3 bases and J by 8 bases, 6 bases remained unmatched. This TCR was sampled from a human donor who was either an allogeneic HSCT recipient or a stem cell or donor lymphocyte infusion donor (not recorded which). It is not recorded whose cells these are; they may come from a transplant donor. The sample taken for sequencing was blood, either unsorted or a sorted T cell fraction (not recorded which). This chain joins TRBV28 and TRBJ1-4; 7 bases are a match to TRBD1. The CDR3 bases are TGTGCCAGCAGTTTTGACAGGGTATACGAAAAACTGTTTTTT. Protein: CASSFDRVYEKLFF.